This T cell receptor beta chain was recorded in a study of blood T cell repertoires in COVID-19. Study information: Acute-phase and convalescent COVID-19 samples originated in the United States, Italy and Spain. The analysed material was cDNA or gDNA that came from T cells, B-cell-depleted T cells, or PBMCs.

Original methodology: Reference gene primer amplification yielded estimated nucleated cell counts. Only in-frame clones appear in the TCRdb table, and some are missing; sequencing was by immunoSEQ multiplex PCR. D and trimming were read from the DNA, whereas the V and J calls and clone size are those reported in that table. Of around 220,000 clones in the sample, approximately 80% are singletons; the top ten hold approximately 8%. Germline assignment: CDR1 SGHTA and CDR2 FQGTGA. The CDR3 totals 15 residues. Between the trimmed V and J ends, which lost 5 bases and 5 bases, there was a span of 19 bases. Seattle cases were enrolled at active infection and followed longitudinally.

The chain has TRBV7-3 and TRBJ2-7, with a tentative D call TRBD2 (7 bases). Sequencing was done on a sample of peripheral blood. The clonotype originates from a woman older than 75 with COVID-19, enrolled during active disease. The CDR3 sequence is CASSPRGGIVNEQYF. The CDR3 DNA is TGTGCCAGCAGCCCCAGGGGAGGGATCGTCAACGAGCAGTACTTC.